Reported below is one T cell receptor (beta chain). Antigen unknown. Produced via immunoSEQ multiplex PCR; TCRdb's table is partial and in-frame only. The sample lists fewer than 65,000 clones; over 60% were seen once. The CDR3 sequence is 14 residues long. Trimming cost V 7 bases and J 3 bases; bases outside gene matches: 8. From germline, CDR1 is GTSNPN and CDR2 SVGIG (reference sequence). The record originates from a study of T cell clones after liver transplantation. Study-wide context: As an antigen-independent comparator, third-party-reactive TCRbeta sequences came from pre-transplant mixed lymphocyte reactions. Timepoints were pre-transplant, pre-withdrawal, and after withdrawal was completed or failed.

Study-wide results and caveats: In two subjects, few donor cells limited the measurable donor-reactive repertoire.

Thawed unstimulated PBMCs were FACS-sorted by CD3, CD4 and CD8 into two populations. The source is a human patient who received a liver transplant. Some of the T cells might come from the graft donor. This rearrangement joins TRBV30 to TRBJ1-1, with TRBD1 matching 10 bases. This sample comprised CD4+ T cells from blood, obtained at the 22-month timepoint. The CDR3 here is CALIRDRGDTEAFF. CDR3 nucleotides: TGTGCCTTGATCCGGGACAGGGGCGACACTGAAGCTTTCTTT.